This T cell receptor (beta chain) originates from a study of Tregs in tolerant kidney transplant recipients. Study conclusions and caveats: Biological reproducibility was not directly addressed, but technical replication error appeared minimal. Expanding Tregs on activated donor B cells appeared to best identify donor-specific TCRbeta clones. Few patients were studied, so findings need validation in larger groups.

In the case of this clone: The antigen is undetermined.

Unstimulated Tregs (CD4+CD25+CD127-) and CD4+CD25- non-Tregs were sorted from PBMCs. Assay used: immunoSEQ multiplex PCR; TCRdb lists only in-frame clones, some missing. The sample records hundreds of thousands of clones, approximately 84% being singletons. CDR3 length: 18 amino acids. CDR1 and CDR2 from the germline V gene are LNHNV and YYDKDF (reference sequence). V dropped 6 bases and J dropped 1 base, with 22 bases sitting between them. The chain recombines TRBV15 with TRBJ1-5, with D unresolved. The clonotype comes from a human donor in good health. The specimen sequenced was CD4+ T cells from blood. CDR3 residues: CATSLGKYWLGSNQPQHF. The CDR3 nucleotides are TGTGCCACCAGTCTTGGGAAATATTGGCTCGGGAGCAATCAGCCCCAGCATTTT. The variable domain in full, with the rest retrieved from reference TRBV15 and TRBJ1-5, is DAMVIQNPRYQVTQFGKPVTLSCSQTLNHNVMYWYQQKSSQAPKLLFHYYDKDFNNEADTPDNFQSRRPNTSFCFLDIRSPGLGDTAMYLCATSLGKYWLGSNQPQHFGDGTRLSIL.